This is a list of T cell receptor beta chains from one sample in a study of blood T cell repertoires in COVID-19. Clones were sequenced by immunoSEQ multiplex PCR, and TCRdb holds only the in-frame ones, with some missing. The sample contains 430,000 or so clones, around nine tenths of which appear only once. Input material: peripheral blood. These receptor sequences come from a man between 18 and 29 years old with COVID-19, enrolled during active disease. The CDR3 runs from the conserved cysteine through the conserved F or W. D genes are given only for firm matches. Expanded clones are given a class, and other clones once, few, many or no size at all.

CDR3 length: 17; D gene: TRBD1; clone size: few; V gene: TRBV7-2; J gene: TRBJ1-1; CDR3 DNA: TGTGCCAGCAGCTTAGGGAGTTTGAGGGGGCGCGACACTGAAGCTTTCTTT; CDR3 protein: CASSLGSLRGRDTEAFF
CDR3 length: 13; D gene: NA; clone size: NA; V gene: TRBV29-1; J gene: TRBJ2-5; CDR3 DNA: TGCAGCGTTGAAGATCGCCAGCAAGAGACCCAGTACTTC; CDR3 protein: CSVEDRQQETQYF
CDR3 length: 17; D gene: TRBD1; clone size: NA; V gene: TRBV2; J gene: TRBJ2-5; CDR3 DNA: TGTGCCAGCAGCCCGGGACAGGGAGCGGGTGGCCAAGAGACCCAGTACTTC; CDR3 protein: CASSPGQGAGGQETQYF
CDR3 length: 15; D gene: NA; clone size: few; V gene: TRBV21-1; J gene: TRBJ1-5; CDR3 DNA: TGTGCCAGCAGCACCTCCCTTCGGAGCAATCAGCCCCAGCATTTT; CDR3 protein: CASSTSLRSNQPQHF
CDR3 length: 15; D gene: NA; clone size: once; V gene: TRBV7-2; J gene: TRBJ2-3; CDR3 DNA: TGTGCCAGCAGCCCTGCAACCTCTGGGAGAGATACGCAGTATTTT; CDR3 protein: CASSPATSGRDTQYF
CDR3 length: 13; D gene: NA; clone size: NA; V gene: TRBV25-1; J gene: TRBJ1-5; CDR3 DNA: TGTGCCAGCAGTGGTCAGGGGAATCAGCCCCAGCATTTT; CDR3 protein: CASSGQGNQPQHF
CDR3 length: 17; D gene: TRBD1; clone size: NA; V gene: TRBV5-1; J gene: TRBJ2-2; CDR3 DNA: TGCGCCAGCAGCTTGGCCGGGACAGGGGACTACACCGGGGAGCTGTTTTTT; CDR3 protein: CASSLAGTGDYTGELFF
CDR3 length: 17; D gene: TRBD1; clone size: NA; V gene: TRBV3-1/TRBV3-2; J gene: TRBJ1-2; CDR3 DNA: TGTGCCAGCAGCCAAGAGGGTCTGGGACAGGGGGCACGGGGCTACACCTTC; CDR3 protein: CASSQEGLGQGARGYTF
CDR3 length: 13; D gene: NA; clone size: NA; V gene: TRBV6-5; J gene: TRBJ2-2; CDR3 DNA: TGTGCCAGCGCCTATCCGATAACCGGGGAGCTGTTTTTT; CDR3 protein: CASAYPITGELFF
CDR3 length: 13; D gene: NA; clone size: NA; V gene: TRBV27; J gene: TRBJ2-7; CDR3 DNA: TGTGCCAGCAGTTGGTCAGTCTCCTACGAGCAGTACTTC; CDR3 protein: CASSWSVSYEQYF
CDR3 length: 18; D gene: TRBD1; clone size: NA; V gene: TRBV27; J gene: TRBJ2-3; CDR3 DNA: TGTGCCAGCAGATTCAGGGGGGATTCAGGGGGCGGCACAGATACGCAGTATTTT; CDR3 protein: CASRFRGDSGGGTDTQYF
CDR3 length: 14; D gene: NA; clone size: once; V gene: TRBV7-9; J gene: TRBJ2-1; CDR3 DNA: TGTGCCAGCAGCTTATCCAGGACTACGGATGAGCAGTTCTTC; CDR3 protein: CASSLSRTTDEQFF
CDR3 length: 15; D gene: TRBD2; clone size: NA; V gene: TRBV6-5; J gene: TRBJ2-7; CDR3 DNA: TGTGCCAGCAGTTACTCTGGCGCGGGAGATGGAAAATTGTACTTC; CDR3 protein: CASSYSGAGDGKLYF
CDR3 length: 13; D gene: TRBD1; clone size: once; V gene: TRBV11-3; J gene: TRBJ1-1; CDR3 DNA: TGTGCCAGCAGCTTAGTAGGGGGCGGTGAAGCTTTCTTT; CDR3 protein: CASSLVGGGEAFF
CDR3 length: 14; D gene: NA; clone size: NA; V gene: TRBV7-9; J gene: TRBJ2-5; CDR3 DNA: TGTGCCAGCAGCTTAGTCCTAGCCGGGGAGACCCAGTACTTC; CDR3 protein: CASSLVLAGETQYF
CDR3 length: 13; D gene: TRBD1; clone size: NA; V gene: TRBV27; J gene: TRBJ2-5; CDR3 DNA: TGTGCCATCCGGACAGGGGGAATGGAGACCCAGTACTTC; CDR3 protein: CAIRTGGMETQYF
CDR3 length: 16; D gene: NA; clone size: NA; V gene: TRBV13; J gene: TRBJ1-6; CDR3 DNA: TGTGCCAGCAGCACGACGGAGGGCTCCTATAATTCACCCCTCCACTTT; CDR3 protein: CASSTTEGSYNSPLHF
CDR3 length: 15; D gene: TRBD1; clone size: NA; V gene: TRBV3-1/TRBV3-2; J gene: TRBJ1-3; CDR3 DNA: TGTGCCAGCAGCCAAGACAGGGGGACTGGAAACACCATATATTTT; CDR3 protein: CASSQDRGTGNTIYF
CDR3 length: 14; D gene: TRBD1; clone size: NA; V gene: TRBV6-2/TRBV6-3; J gene: TRBJ2-7; CDR3 DNA: TGTGCCAGCAGCAGGACAGGGGGCTCCTACGAGCAGTACTTC; CDR3 protein: CASSRTGGSYEQYF
CDR3 length: 17; D gene: TRBD1; clone size: NA; V gene: TRBV29-1; J gene: TRBJ2-5; CDR3 DNA: TGCAGCGTTGACGCACGGACAGGAGCTTCCATCGGAGAGACCCAGTACTTC; CDR3 protein: CSVDARTGASIGETQYF